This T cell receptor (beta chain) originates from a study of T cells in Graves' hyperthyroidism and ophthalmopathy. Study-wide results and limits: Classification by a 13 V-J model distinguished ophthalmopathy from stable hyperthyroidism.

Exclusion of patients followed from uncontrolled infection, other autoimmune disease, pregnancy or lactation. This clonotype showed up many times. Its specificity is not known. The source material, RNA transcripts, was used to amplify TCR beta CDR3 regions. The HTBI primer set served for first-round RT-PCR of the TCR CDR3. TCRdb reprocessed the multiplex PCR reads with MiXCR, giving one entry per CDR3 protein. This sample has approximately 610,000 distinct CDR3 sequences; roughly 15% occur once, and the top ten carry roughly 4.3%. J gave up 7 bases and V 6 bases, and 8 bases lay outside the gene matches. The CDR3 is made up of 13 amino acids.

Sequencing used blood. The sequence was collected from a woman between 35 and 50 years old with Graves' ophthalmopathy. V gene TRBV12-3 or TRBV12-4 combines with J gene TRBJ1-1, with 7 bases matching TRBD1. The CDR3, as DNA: TGTGCCAGCAGATTACAGGGGTACATTGAAGCTTTCTTT. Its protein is CASRLQGYIEAFF.